A single sample is the source of the 30 T cell receptor beta chains below, sequenced in a study of graft-versus-host responses after intestinal transplantation (TCRdb year 2021). The time point label, read with the paper, signifies: cells obtained before transplantation from donor or recipient. In mixed lymphocyte reactions, some 200,000 CFSE-labeled pre-transplant responders were plated with some 200,000 irradiated violet-dye-labeled stimulators and cultured for 5 to 6 days. Receptors were amplified or captured by the immunoSEQ multiplex PCR assay. In its TCRdb copy, this immuneACCESS table keeps in-frame sequences only and misses some clones. Where compared with another copy, unresolved V genes explain less than half of these, and the others have no known cause. Across this sample there are 13,000 to 15,000 clones, with more than 30% seen only once. More than 14% of the sample lies in the top ten.

The source was alloreactive CD8+ T cells from a mixed lymphocyte reaction culture, collected before intestinal transplant. In light of the paper, this sample's cell subset or site label describes: CFSE-low proliferating T cells sorted from roughly six-day pre-transplant mixed lymphocyte reaction (GvH or HvG direction). The receptors come from a human patient who received an intestinal transplant.

This clone has just one count. This sample includes further DNA sequences coding for the same CDR3. This rearrangement joins TRBV7-2 to TRBJ2-3, with 7 positions matching TRBD2. Germline CDR1 and CDR2: SGHTA and FQGNSA. This CDR3 has 19 amino acids. Germline trimming cut 5 bases from V and 2 bases from J; bases unmatched to any gene: 19. The CDR3 region is CASSVPRDPSGYPTDTQYF. The CDR3 DNA reads as TGTGCCAGCAGCGTCCCGAGGGACCCTAGCGGATATCCCACAGATACGCAGTATTTT.

The chain carries TRBV2 and TRBJ2-7; no clear D. Per germline, CDR1 SNHLY and CDR2 FYNNEI. The V gene lost 4 bases and the J gene lost 2 bases, with 12 bases spanning the gap. The CDR3 contains 14 residues. The CDR3 DNA is TGTGCCAGCAGTGTTACTCCGAGTCCCTACGAGCAGTACTTC. Translated: CASSVTPSPYEQYF. Looking up the rest from reference TRBV2 and TRBJ2-7 gives the full variable domain: EPEVTQTPSHQVTQMGQEVILRCVPISNHLYFYWYRQILGQKVEFLVSFYNNEISEKSEIFDDQFSVERPDGSNFTLKIRSTKLEDSAMYFCASSVTPSPYEQYFGPGTRLTVT.

CDR3 sequence (DNA): TGTGCCAGCAGCCACGACAGGGGACCTGATGAGCAGTTCTTC. Amino acids: CASSHDRGPDEQFF. The chain joins TRBV5-4 to TRBJ2-1, with TRBD1 identical over 8 bases. Trimming removed 4 bases from V and 8 bases from J; junction bases left unmatched: 8. Germline V gives CDR1 SGHNT, CDR2 YYREEE (reference sequence). This CDR3 has 14 amino acids.

This clone turned up a few times. The chain joins TRBV27 to TRBJ2-7; a possible D gene is TRBD2 (7 bases). The V gene lost 4 bases and the J gene lost 2 bases, with 12 bases spanning the gap. This CDR3 region has 14 residues. Germline loops: CDR1 MNHEY, CDR2 SMNVEV (reference sequence). The CDR3 DNA sequence: TGTGCCAGCAGTTGGGGGGGCGTCCCCTACGAGCAGTACTTC. Encoded protein: CASSWGGVPYEQYF.

This chain connects TRBV28 to TRBJ2-1; no clear D. CDR3 length equals 14 residues. With 3 bases removed from V and 5 bases from J, the gap between germline ends came to 11 bases. Germline V gene sequence: CDR1 MDHEN, CDR2 SYDVKM. The CDR3 coding sequence is TGTGCCAGCAGTTTTGCCGCCCAGGACAATGAGCAGTTCTTC. Translated: CASSFAAQDNEQFF.

The chain recombines TRBV7-9 with TRBJ1-1; the D is unclear. In germline, CDR1 is SEHNR, CDR2 FQNEAQ (reference sequence). This CDR3 has 14 residues. V was pared by 5 bases and J by 5 bases, with 15 bases between. CDR3 sequence (DNA): TGTGCCAGCAGCCCACCCGGAGGGATGACTGAAGCTTTCTTT. Amino acid sequence: CASSPPGGMTEAFF.

The chain recombines TRBV6-5 with TRBJ1-2, with no clear D. Germline V gives CDR1 MNHEY, CDR2 SVGAGI. The V end lost 8 bases, the J end lost 2 bases, and 6 bases lay between the germline ends. The CDR3 has 11 residues. In DNA form, the CDR3 reads TGTGCCAGCGGAGGCAACTATGGCTACACCTTC. This gives the protein CASGGNYGYTF.

This clone was found a few times. The genes are TRBV29-1 and TRBJ1-1; D perhaps matches TRBD1 (6 bases). The CDR3 is made up of 17 amino acids. Germline V gene data show CDR1 as SQVTM and CDR2 as ANQGSEA. Trimming took off 5 bases at V and 0 bases at J, with 22 bases between the two ends. CDR3 sequence (DNA): TGCAGCGTTATGGGTTCCTGGGGGGGGCGAATGAACACTGAAGCTTTCTTT. It yields the protein CSVMGSWGGRMNTEAFF. The whole variable domain, remainder taken from reference TRBV29-1 and TRBJ1-1, is SAVISQKPSRDICQRGTSLTIQCQVDSQVTMMFWYRQQPGQSLTLIATANQGSEATYESGFVIDKFPISRPNLTFSTLTVSNMSPEDSSIYLCSVMGSWGGRMNTEAFFGQGTRLTVV.

This clone was recorded a few times. The V gene is TRBV30, the J gene TRBJ2-5; the D gene is possibly TRBD2 (5 bases). CDR1 and CDR2 (germline): GTSNPN, SVGIG (reference sequence). The CDR3 spans 13 residues. V was clipped by 2 bases and J by 5 bases, with 12 bases between them. The chain's CDR3 is CAWSIAFGETQYF. CDR3 DNA: TGTGCCTGGAGTATAGCGTTTGGCGAGACCCAGTACTTC.

The chain recombines TRBV7-9 with TRBJ2-7; weak D call: TRBD1 (5 bases). The CDR3 loop spans 13 amino acids. Trimming left V 5 bases short and J 4 bases short, with 12 bases between. Germline CDR1 is SEHNR and CDR2 is FQNEAQ (reference sequence). The CDR3 loop is CASSGGASYEQYF. For the CDR3, the DNA is TGTGCCAGCAGCGGTGGGGCCTCTTACGAGCAGTACTTC.

This clone has a single count. The rearrangement joins TRBV27 to TRBJ2-2; tentatively, D is TRBD2 (6 bases). Germline V gives CDR1 MNHEY, CDR2 SMNVEV (reference sequence). The CDR3 consists of 15 residues. Between the trimmed V and J ends, which lost 3 bases and 3 bases, there was a span of 11 bases. CDR3 coding DNA: TGTGCCAGCAGTTTGGGGGGAATTGACACCGGGGAGCTGTTTTTT. Amino acids: CASSLGGIDTGELFF.

V usage is TRBV4-1 and J usage is TRBJ2-7; 10 bases fit TRBD2. Per germline, CDR1 MGHRA and CDR2 YSYEKL. CDR3 length: 15 residues. The junction had 4 bases not matched to a gene; V was cut back by 2 bases and J by 3 bases. CDR3 in amino acids: CASSQLAGDIYEQYF. The CDR3, as DNA: TGCGCCAGCAGCCAACTAGCGGGAGATATCTACGAGCAGTACTTC.

The chain carries TRBV5-6 and TRBJ1-5; 9 nucleotides line up with TRBD1. Unmatched junction bases numbered 7, after V lost 3 bases and J lost 9 bases. This CDR3 comprises 14 residues. Looked up from germline, CDR1 is SGHDT and CDR2 is YYEEEE. Written as DNA, the CDR3 is TGTGCCAGCAGCTACGGGACAGGGTTTCGGCCCCAGCATTTT. It is translated as CASSYGTGFRPQHF.

The chain couples TRBV19 to TRBJ2-3, with TRBD2 identical over 9 bases. V gave up 4 bases and J gave up 6 bases; unmatched junction bases: 5. The CDR3 runs 14 residues. The germline gives CDR1 LNHDA, CDR2 SQIVND (reference sequence). CDR3 nucleotide sequence: TGTGCCAGTAGTACCGGGACTAGCTCGGATACGCAGTATTTT. It codes for CASSTGTSSDTQYF.

In its sample, this clone was seen a few times. The chain recombines TRBV30 with TRBJ1-1; D gene uncertain. The V gene's germline CDR1 is GTSNPN and CDR2 SVGIG (reference sequence). The CDR3 loop spans 11 amino acids. The V end lost 3 bases, the J end lost 6 bases, and 8 bases lay between the germline ends. The CDR3 protein is CAWSEYAEAFF. CDR3 nucleotide sequence: TGTGCCTGGAGCGAGTACGCTGAAGCTTTCTTT.

The chain combines TRBV29-1 with TRBJ2-7; a possible D gene is TRBD2 (6 bases). The CDR3 is 12 residues long. Trimming cost V 5 bases and J 3 bases, with 11 bases left between them. The V gene's germline CDR1 is SQVTM and CDR2 ANQGSEA. CDR3 sequence: CSVRWGDYEQYF. CDR3 bases: TGCAGCGTTCGGTGGGGGGACTACGAGCAGTACTTC.

This sequence joins TRBV30 and TRBJ2-2, with 8 bases lining up with TRBD1. Germline V gene sequence: CDR1 GTSNPN, CDR2 SVGIG (reference sequence). The trim removed 7 bases at V and 5 bases at J, leaving 6 bases unmatched. The CDR3 runs 13 residues. The CDR3 is CALDRVGTGELFF. In DNA form, the CDR3 reads TGTGCCTTGGACAGGGTAGGGACCGGGGAGCTGTTTTTT.

To note about this clone: A junction end diverges from the germline sequence, so it may reflect a read error. This sample also contains other DNA sequences that code for the same CDR3. The DNA of the CDR3 is TGTGCCAGCAGTCGTAGACTAGCGAGCTCCTACGAGCAATACTTC. This codes for CASSRRLASSYEQYF. The chain couples TRBV27 to TRBJ2-7, with 8 bases matching TRBD2. From germline, CDR1 is MNHEY and CDR2 SMNVEV (reference sequence). This CDR3 region has 15 residues.

The chain recombines TRBV7-3 with TRBJ2-3; 7 bases match TRBD1. Germline V gives CDR1 SGHTA, CDR2 FQGTGA. V was pared by 2 bases and J by 2 bases, with 4 bases of the junction left unmatched. The CDR3 has 15 amino acids. CDR3 region: CASSLGTVNTDTQYF. CDR3 sequence (DNA): TGTGCCAGCAGCTTAGGGACAGTTAACACAGATACGCAGTATTTT.

This chain uses TRBV18 with TRBJ1-4, with a tentative D call TRBD1 (6 bases). Trimming removed 5 bases from V and 6 bases from J, with 16 bases in between. Germline values: CDR1 KGHSH, CDR2 LQKENI. The CDR3 totals 15 residues. CDR3 region: CASSAFEGDYEKLFF. CDR3 nucleotides: TGTGCCAGCTCAGCCTTCGAGGGGGATTATGAAAAACTGTTTTTT.

Sample share makes this clone medium-sized. The chain recombines TRBV6-5 with TRBJ2-7, with 12 positions matching TRBD1. The V segment lost 0 bases and the J segment 6 bases; nucleotides outside the gene matches: 3. Germline V CDR1 and CDR2: MNHEY, SVGAGI. The CDR3 extends over 15 amino acids. As DNA, the CDR3 is TGTGCCAGCAGTTACTCGGGACAGGGGGCGCCCGAGCAGTACTTC. Its translation is CASSYSGQGAPEQYF.

As concerns this clone: Within the sample, other DNA sequences also encode this same CDR3. The chain is built from TRBV6-1 and TRBJ2-7, with a weak D call TRBD2 (5 bases). This CDR3 is built from 13 residues. Germline V gene sequence: CDR1 MNHNS, CDR2 SASEGT. V was trimmed by 4 bases and J by 2 bases, leaving 9 bases between them. The DNA for the CDR3 is TGTGCCAGCAGTGCCAGGAGGCCCTACGAGCAGTACTTC. It is translated as CASSARRPYEQYF.

The rearrangement uses TRBV2 and TRBJ2-3, with D uncertain. In germline, CDR1 is SNHLY, CDR2 FYNNEI. V lost 1 base and J 2 bases, leaving 4 bases between the germline ends. There are 13 residues in the CDR3. As DNA, the CDR3 is TGTGCCAGCAGTGAAGGGCCCACAGATACGCAGTATTTT. Protein: CASSEGPTDTQYF.

In this sample, this clone turned up a few times. The chain combines TRBV5-6 with TRBJ2-3, with 9 bases fitting TRBD2. Germline V CDR1 and CDR2: SGHDT, YYEEEE. V was clipped by 8 bases and J by 0 bases; unmatched bases: 1. The CDR3 totals 13 residues. The CDR3 nucleotides read TGTGCCAGTACTAGCGGGAGCACAGATACGCAGTATTTT. Translated, it gives CASTSGSTDTQYF.

The sample holds a few counts of this clone. The chain carries TRBV2 and TRBJ1-1; TRBD1 might be the D (6 bases). V lost 4 bases to trimming and J lost 4 bases, with 22 bases between them. The CDR3 totals 17 residues. Per germline, CDR1 SNHLY and CDR2 FYNNEI. The CDR3: CASSVSGQPLPFTEAFF. The DNA of the CDR3 is TGTGCCAGCAGTGTTTCCGGACAGCCCCTACCTTTCACTGAAGCTTTCTTT.

The table lists this clone with a few counts. The V call is TRBV4-3, the J call TRBJ2-1; 9 bases are shared with TRBD2. The CDR3 totals 15 residues. CDR1 is LGHNA, CDR2 YSLEER, per germline. V was clipped by 4 bases and J by 7 bases; unmatched bases: 8. This chain's CDR3 is CASSRSLAGFNEQFF. CDR3 in DNA: TGCGCCAGCAGCCGGTCGCTAGCGGGGTTTAATGAGCAGTTCTTC.

This clone was observed a handful of times. The chain links TRBV4-3 to TRBJ2-7, with a weak D call TRBD2 (5 bases). Germline V gives CDR1 LGHNA, CDR2 YSLEER. The CDR3 extends over 13 amino acids. Trimming took off 1 base at V and 7 bases at J, with 11 bases between the two ends. CDR3 residues: CASSQGPGREQYF. The CDR3 coding sequence is TGCGCCAGCAGCCAAGGTCCGGGAAGGGAGCAGTACTTC.

The rearrangement links TRBV27 to TRBJ2-7; D is ambiguous. The CDR3 runs 15 residues. Germline lookup yields CDR1 MNHEY and CDR2 SMNVEV (reference sequence). V shed 6 bases and J shed 2 bases, with 17 bases lying between them. The CDR3 reads CASSPPGAHPYEQYF. The CDR3 DNA sequence: TGTGCCAGCAGCCCCCCCGGTGCGCACCCCTACGAGCAGTACTTC.

The V gene is TRBV2, the J gene TRBJ1-5; the match to TRBD1 covers 7 bases. V shed 3 bases, J shed 4 bases, and the junction held 3 bases outside the gene matches. Germline V gives CDR1 SNHLY, CDR2 FYNNEI. The CDR3 has 14 amino acids. The CDR3 spells CASSDPTGNQPQHF. The CDR3 bases are TGTGCCAGCAGTGACCCGACAGGGAATCAGCCCCAGCATTTT. Based on the CDR3 plus reference TRBV2 and TRBJ1-5, the full variable domain is EPEVTQTPSHQVTQMGQEVILRCVPISNHLYFYWYRQILGQKVEFLVSFYNNEISEKSEIFDDQFSVERPDGSNFTLKIRSTKLEDSAMYFCASSDPTGNQPQHFGDGTRLSIL.

The chain employs TRBV4-3 and TRBJ2-7; D is possibly TRBD2 (6 bases). V lost 4 bases and J lost 0, with 10 bases in between. The CDR3 sequence is 14 residues long. The germline V gene has CDR1 LGHNA and CDR2 YSLEER. Written as DNA, the CDR3 is TGCGCCAGCAGCCCCCGGGAGCGCTCCTACGAGCAGTACTTC. Its translation: CASSPRERSYEQYF.